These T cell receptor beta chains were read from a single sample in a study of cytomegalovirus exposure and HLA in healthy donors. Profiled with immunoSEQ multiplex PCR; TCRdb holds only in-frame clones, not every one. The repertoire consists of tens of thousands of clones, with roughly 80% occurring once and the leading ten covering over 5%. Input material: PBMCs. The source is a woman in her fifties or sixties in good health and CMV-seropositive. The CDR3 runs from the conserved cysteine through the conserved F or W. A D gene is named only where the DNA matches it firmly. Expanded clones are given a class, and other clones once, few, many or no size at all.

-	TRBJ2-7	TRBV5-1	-	CASSQDRSYEQYF	TGCGCCAGCAGCCAAGACAGATCCTACGAGCAGTACTTC
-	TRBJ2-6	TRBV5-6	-	CASSHEGSGANVLTF	TGTGCCAGCAGCCATGAGGGATCTGGGGCCAACGTCCTGACTTTC
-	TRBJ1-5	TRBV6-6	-	CASSYSPGNQPQHF	TGTGCCAGCAGTTACTCCCCCGGGAATCAGCCCCAGCATTTT
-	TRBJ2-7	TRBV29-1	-	CSVENEHYEQYF	TGCAGCGTTGAGAACGAACACTACGAGCAGTACTTC
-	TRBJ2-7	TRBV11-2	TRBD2	CASSLDRARPGGYEQYF	TGTGCCAGCAGCTTAGATCGAGCCCGACCGGGGGGCTACGAGCAGTACTTC
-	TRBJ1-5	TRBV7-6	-	CASSLEAGYGQPQHF	TGTGCCAGCAGCTTAGAGGCAGGGTACGGTCAGCCCCAGCATTTT
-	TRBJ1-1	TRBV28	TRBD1	CASSPLGQGSAEAFF	TGTGCCAGCAGTCCCCTTGGACAGGGTAGCGCTGAAGCTTTCTTT
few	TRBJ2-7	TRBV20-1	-	CSGLAGYEQYF	TGCAGTGGTCTAGCTGGCTACGAGCAGTACTTC
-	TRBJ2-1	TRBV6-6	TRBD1	CASSSQGDNEQFF	TGTGCCAGCAGTTCCCAGGGGGACAATGAGCAGTTCTTC
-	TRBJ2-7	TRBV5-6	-	CASSAFPGNEQYF	TGTGCCAGCAGCGCCTTCCCAGGAAACGAGCAGTACTTC
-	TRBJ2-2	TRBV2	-	CASSINRGGVGELFF	TGTGCCAGCAGTATCAACAGGGGGGGGGTCGGGGAGCTGTTTTTT
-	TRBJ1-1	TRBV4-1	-	CASSQETGNTEAFF	TGCGCCAGCAGCCAAGAGACAGGGAACACTGAAGCTTTCTTT
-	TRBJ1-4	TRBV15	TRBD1	CATSRGTQGGKRVFF	TGTGCCACCAGCAGAGGAACCCAGGGGGGAAAAAGGGTGTTTTTT
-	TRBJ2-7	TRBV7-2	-	CASSPTAGSYYEQYF	TGTGCCAGCAGCCCCACCGCGGGGTCATACTACGAGCAGTACTTC
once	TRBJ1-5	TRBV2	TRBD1	CASRDGQGVNQPQHF	TGTGCCAGCAGGGACGGACAGGGAGTAAATCAGCCCCAGCATTTT
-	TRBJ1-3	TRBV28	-	CASSFNRNSGNTIYF	TGTGCCAGCAGTTTTAACAGGAACTCTGGAAACACCATATATTTT
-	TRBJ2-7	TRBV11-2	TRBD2	CASGSGRASEQYF	TGTGCCAGCGGTAGCGGGAGGGCATCCGAGCAGTACTTC
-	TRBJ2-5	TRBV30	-	CAWSGGGGIETQYF	TGTGCCTGGAGTGGAGGGGGGGGAATCGAGACCCAGTACTTC
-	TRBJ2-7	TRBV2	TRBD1	CASRVTGGAGEQYF	TGTGCCAGCAGGGTGACAGGGGGCGCGGGCGAGCAGTACTTC
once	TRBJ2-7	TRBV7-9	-	CASSFLQDSYEQYF	TGTGCCAGCAGCTTTCTCCAGGATTCCTACGAGCAGTACTTC
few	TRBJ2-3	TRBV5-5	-	CASSQRNTQYF	TGTGCCAGCAGCCAGAGGAATACGCAGTATTTT
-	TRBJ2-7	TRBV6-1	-	CASSEARAWEQYF	TGTGCCAGCAGTGAAGCGAGGGCGTGGGAGCAGTACTTC
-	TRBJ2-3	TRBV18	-	CASSPNLATDTQYF	TGTGCCAGCTCACCGAACTTAGCCACAGATACGCAGTATTTT
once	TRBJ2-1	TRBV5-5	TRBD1	CASSRTGPHNEQFF	TGTGCCAGCAGCAGGACAGGGCCTCACAATGAGCAGTTCTTC
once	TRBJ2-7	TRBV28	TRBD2	CASRNPGLYYEQYF	TGTGCCAGCAGGAACCCGGGACTATACTACGAGCAGTACTTC
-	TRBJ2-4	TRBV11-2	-	CASSRGTPGLKNIQYF	TGTGCCAGCAGCAGGGGGACGCCGGGGCTCAAAAACATTCAGTACTTC
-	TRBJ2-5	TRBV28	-	CASSWDMMGDQETQYF	TGTGCCAGCAGTTGGGACATGATGGGGGACCAAGAGACCCAGTACTTC
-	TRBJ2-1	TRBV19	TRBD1	CASSIERQGVGRYNEQFF	TGTGCCAGTAGTATAGAGCGACAGGGGGTTGGCCGGTACAATGAGCAGTTCTTC
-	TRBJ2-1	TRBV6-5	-	CASSYYEGRHNEQFF	TGTGCCAGCAGTTACTACGAGGGTCGGCACAATGAGCAGTTCTTC
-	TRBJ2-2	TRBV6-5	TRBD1	CASGTGIGTGELFF	TGTGCCAGCGGGACAGGGATCGGCACCGGGGAGCTGTTTTTT
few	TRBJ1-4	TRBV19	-	CASSRQPNEKLFF	TGTGCCAGTAGTCGACAGCCTAATGAAAAACTGTTTTTT
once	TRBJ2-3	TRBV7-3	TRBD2	CASSRTGTTKTDTQYF	TGTGCCAGCAGCCGCACTGGGACTACCAAGACAGATACGCAGTATTTT
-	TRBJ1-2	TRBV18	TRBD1	CASSPLFGDREGGYTF	TGTGCCAGCTCACCCCTGTTTGGGGACAGAGAAGGTGGCTACACCTTC
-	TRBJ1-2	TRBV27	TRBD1	CASSLTGGNYGYTF	TGTGCCAGCAGTTTAACAGGGGGCAACTATGGCTACACCTTC
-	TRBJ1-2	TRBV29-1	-	CSVPLGAGYTF	TGCAGCGTTCCCTTAGGGGCGGGCTACACCTTC
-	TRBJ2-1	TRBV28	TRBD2	CASSHTSGGSYNEQFF	TGTGCCAGCAGCCATACTAGCGGGGGTTCCTACAATGAGCAGTTCTTC
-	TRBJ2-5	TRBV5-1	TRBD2	CASSLGTSVTQETQYF	TGCGCCAGCAGCTTGGGGACTAGCGTCACACAAGAGACCCAGTACTTC
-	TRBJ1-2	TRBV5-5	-	CASSLAVSYGYTF	TGTGCCAGCAGCTTGGCGGTTAGCTATGGCTACACCTTC
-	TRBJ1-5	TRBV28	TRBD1	CASSSGQGVQPQHF	TGTGCCAGCAGCTCCGGACAGGGGGTTCAGCCCCAGCATTTT
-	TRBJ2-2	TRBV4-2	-	CASSQLAPGELFF	TGTGCCAGCAGCCAGCTAGCCCCCGGGGAGCTGTTTTTT
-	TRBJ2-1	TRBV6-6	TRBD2	CASSLGLAGGLNEQFF	TGTGCCAGCAGCTTAGGACTAGCGGGAGGGCTTAATGAGCAGTTCTTC
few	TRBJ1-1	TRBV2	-	CASVDGGNTEAFF	TGTGCCAGCGTGGACGGGGGGAACACTGAAGCTTTCTTT
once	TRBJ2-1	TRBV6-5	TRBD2	CARLPGLAGDEEQFF	TGTGCCAGATTGCCGGGACTAGCGGGAGATGAGGAGCAGTTCTTC
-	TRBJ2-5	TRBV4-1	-	CASSQVLGGGETQYF	TGCGCCAGCAGCCAAGTACTGGGAGGGGGAGAGACCCAGTACTTC
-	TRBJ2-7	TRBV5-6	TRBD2	CASSQLTGGPHEQYF	TGTGCCAGCAGCCAACTAACGGGAGGGCCTCACGAGCAGTACTTC
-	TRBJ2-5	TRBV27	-	CASSFNQETQYF	TGTGCCAGCAGTTTCAACCAAGAGACCCAGTACTTC
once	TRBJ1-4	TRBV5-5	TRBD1	CASSPQDRGLAEKLFF	TGTGCCAGCAGCCCACAGGACAGGGGACTGGCCGAAAAACTGTTTTTT